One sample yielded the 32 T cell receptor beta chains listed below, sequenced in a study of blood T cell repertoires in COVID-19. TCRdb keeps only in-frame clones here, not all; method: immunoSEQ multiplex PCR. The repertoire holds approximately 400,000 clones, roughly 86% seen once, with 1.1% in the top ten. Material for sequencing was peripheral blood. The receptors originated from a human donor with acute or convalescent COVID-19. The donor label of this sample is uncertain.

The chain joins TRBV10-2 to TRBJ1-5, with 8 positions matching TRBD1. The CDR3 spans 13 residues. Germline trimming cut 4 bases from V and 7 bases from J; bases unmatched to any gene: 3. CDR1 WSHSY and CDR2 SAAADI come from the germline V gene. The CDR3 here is CASSGDRGQPQHF. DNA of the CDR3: TGCGCCAGCAGTGGCGACAGGGGACAGCCCCAGCATTTT.

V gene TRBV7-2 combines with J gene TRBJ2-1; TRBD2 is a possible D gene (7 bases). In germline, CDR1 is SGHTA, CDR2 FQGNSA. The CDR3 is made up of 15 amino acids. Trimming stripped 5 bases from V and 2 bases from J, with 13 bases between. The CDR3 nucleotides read TGTGCCAGCAGCCTAACGGGGGGCCCCTACAATGAGCAGTTCTTC. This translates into CASSLTGGPYNEQFF.

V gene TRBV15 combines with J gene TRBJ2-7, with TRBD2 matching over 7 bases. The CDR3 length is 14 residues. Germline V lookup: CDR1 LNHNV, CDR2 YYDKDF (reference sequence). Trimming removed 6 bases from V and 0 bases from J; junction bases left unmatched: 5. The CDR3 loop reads CATSPAGNSYEQYF. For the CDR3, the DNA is TGTGCCACCAGTCCAGCGGGGAACTCCTACGAGCAGTACTTC.

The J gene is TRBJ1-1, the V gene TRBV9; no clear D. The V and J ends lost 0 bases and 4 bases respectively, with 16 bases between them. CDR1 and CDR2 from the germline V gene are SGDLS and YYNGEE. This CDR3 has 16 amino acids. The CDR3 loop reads CASSVAGGLSGTEAFF. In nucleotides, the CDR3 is TGTGCCAGCAGCGTAGCAGGAGGGCTCTCCGGCACTGAAGCTTTCTTT.

The CDR3 spells CASSGRGPTHEQFF. DNA of the CDR3: TGTGCCAGCAGCGGCCGCGGGCCGACACATGAGCAGTTCTTC. The J gene is TRBJ2-1, the V gene TRBV5-5, with D possibly being TRBD2 (5 bases). Germline CDR1 is SGHKS and CDR2 is YYEKEE (reference sequence). Deletions cut 4 bases from V and 8 bases from J, with 16 bases between. The CDR3 sequence is 14 residues long.

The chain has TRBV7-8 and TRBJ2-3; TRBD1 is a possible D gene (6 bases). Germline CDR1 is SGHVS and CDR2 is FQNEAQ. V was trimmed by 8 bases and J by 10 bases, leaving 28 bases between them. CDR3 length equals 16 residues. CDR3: CASSLTRGLSGAAQYF. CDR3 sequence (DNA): TGTGCCAGCTCCCTCACGAGGGGGTTGTCCGGGGCGGCGCAGTATTTT. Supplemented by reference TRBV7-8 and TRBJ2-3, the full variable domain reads GAGVSQSPRYKVAKRGQDVALRCDPISGHVSLFWYQQALGQGPEFLTYFQNEAQLDKSGLPSDRFFAERPEGSVSTLKIQRTQQEDSAVYLCASSLTRGLSGAAQYFGPGTRLTVL.

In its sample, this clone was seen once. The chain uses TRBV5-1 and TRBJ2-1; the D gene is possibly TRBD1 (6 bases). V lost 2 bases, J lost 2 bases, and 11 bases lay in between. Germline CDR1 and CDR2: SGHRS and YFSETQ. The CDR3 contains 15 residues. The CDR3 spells CASSFQDRAYNEQFF. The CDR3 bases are TGCGCCAGCAGCTTTCAGGACAGAGCCTACAATGAGCAGTTCTTC.

The CDR3 bases are TGTGCCAGCAGTGTACAGGGGTATCAGCCCCAGCATTTT. The encoded protein is CASSVQGYQPQHF. V usage is TRBV2 and J usage is TRBJ1-5, with 7 positions matching TRBD1. CDR3 length equals 13 residues. Trimming cost V 4 bases and J 5 bases; bases outside gene matches: 2. Germline V lookup: CDR1 SNHLY, CDR2 FYNNEI.

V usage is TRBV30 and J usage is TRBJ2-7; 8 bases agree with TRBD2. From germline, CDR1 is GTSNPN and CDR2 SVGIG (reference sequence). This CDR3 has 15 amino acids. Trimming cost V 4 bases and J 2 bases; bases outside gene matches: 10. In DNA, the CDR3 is TGTGCCTGGAATCGGGGGGGCGCGGTAACCTACGAGCAGTACTTC. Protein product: CAWNRGGAVTYEQYF.

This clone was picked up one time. The CDR3 is CASSVGAGSEETQYF. The CDR3 DNA reads as TGTGCCAGCAGCGTAGGGGCGGGGAGTGAAGAGACCCAGTACTTC. The rearrangement uses TRBV9 and TRBJ2-5, with D possibly being TRBD2 (6 bases). The CDR3 runs to 15 residues. Germline V gene sequence: CDR1 SGDLS, CDR2 YYNGEE. Trimming removed 0 bases from V and 3 bases from J, with 12 bases in between.

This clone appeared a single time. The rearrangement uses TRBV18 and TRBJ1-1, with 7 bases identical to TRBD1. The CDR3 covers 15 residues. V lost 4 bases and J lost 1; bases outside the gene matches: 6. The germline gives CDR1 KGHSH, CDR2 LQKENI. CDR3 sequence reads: CASSLGTDSNTEAFF. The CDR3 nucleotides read TGTGCCAGCTCACTCGGGACAGACTCGAACACTGAAGCTTTCTTT.

CDR3: CSASFPGLASYNEQFF. CDR3 sequence (DNA): TGCAGTGCTAGTTTCCCGGGACTAGCGTCCTACAATGAGCAGTTCTTC. The chain is built from TRBV20-1 and TRBJ2-1; 10 bases map to TRBD2. This CDR3 has 16 residues. The V gene end was trimmed by 3 bases and the J gene end by 1 base; junction bases not matched to a gene: 6. CDR1 DFQATT and CDR2 SNEGSKA come from the germline V gene (reference sequence).

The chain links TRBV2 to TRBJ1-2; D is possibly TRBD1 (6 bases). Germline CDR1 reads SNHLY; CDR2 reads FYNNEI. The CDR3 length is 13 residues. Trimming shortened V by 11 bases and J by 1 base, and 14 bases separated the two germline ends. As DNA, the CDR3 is TGTGCCGGTAGGAGAGGGGGTAACTATGGCTACACCTTC. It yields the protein CAGRRGGNYGYTF.

The CDR3 nucleotides are TGTGCCAGCAGCTTAGGACAGGGAGAGGCCCCGGGTGAAAAACTGTTTTTT. Its protein product is CASSLGQGEAPGEKLFF. This chain joins TRBV7-9 and TRBJ1-4, with 7 bases matching TRBD1. V was pared by 1 base and J by 7 bases, with 12 bases of the junction left unmatched. The CDR3 is 17 amino acids. Germline V gene lookup returns CDR1 SEHNR and CDR2 FQNEAQ (reference sequence).

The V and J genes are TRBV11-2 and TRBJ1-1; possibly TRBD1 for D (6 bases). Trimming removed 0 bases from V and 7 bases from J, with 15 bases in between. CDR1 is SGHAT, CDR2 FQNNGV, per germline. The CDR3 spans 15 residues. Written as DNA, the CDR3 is TGTGCCAGCAGCTTAGAAAGCGGGGGCCGGGGTGAAGCTTTCTTT. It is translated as CASSLESGGRGEAFF. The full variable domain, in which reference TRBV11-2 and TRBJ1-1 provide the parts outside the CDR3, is EAGVAQSPRYKIIEKRQSVAFWCNPISGHATLYWYQQILGQGPKLLIQFQNNGVVDDSQLPKDRFSAERLKGVDSTLKIQPAKLEDSAVYLCASSLESGGRGEAFFGQGTRLTVV.

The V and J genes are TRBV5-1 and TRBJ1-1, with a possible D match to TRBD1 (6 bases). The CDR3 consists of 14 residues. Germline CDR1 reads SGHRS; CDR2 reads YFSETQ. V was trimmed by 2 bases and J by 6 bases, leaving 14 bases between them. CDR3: CASSLAQGRAEAFF. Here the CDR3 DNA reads TGCGCCAGCAGCTTAGCCCAGGGGCGGGCTGAAGCTTTCTTT.

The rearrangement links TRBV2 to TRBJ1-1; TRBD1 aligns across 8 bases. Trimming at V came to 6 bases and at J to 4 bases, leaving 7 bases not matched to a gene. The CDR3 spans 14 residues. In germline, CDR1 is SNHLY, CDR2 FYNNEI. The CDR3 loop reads CASRERTGGTEAFF. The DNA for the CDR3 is TGTGCCAGCAGGGAGAGAACAGGGGGCACTGAAGCTTTCTTT.

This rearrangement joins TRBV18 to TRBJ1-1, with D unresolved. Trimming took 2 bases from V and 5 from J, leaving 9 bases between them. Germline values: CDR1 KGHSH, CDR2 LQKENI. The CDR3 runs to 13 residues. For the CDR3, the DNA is TGTGCCAGCTCACCAACGGCAGGAACTGAAGCTTTCTTT. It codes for CASSPTAGTEAFF.

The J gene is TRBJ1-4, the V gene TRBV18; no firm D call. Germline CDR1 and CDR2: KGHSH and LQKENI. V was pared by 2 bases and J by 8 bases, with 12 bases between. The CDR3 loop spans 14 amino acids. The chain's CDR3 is CASSPGAFGEKLFF. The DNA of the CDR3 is TGTGCCAGCTCACCAGGTGCCTTTGGCGAAAAACTGTTTTTT.

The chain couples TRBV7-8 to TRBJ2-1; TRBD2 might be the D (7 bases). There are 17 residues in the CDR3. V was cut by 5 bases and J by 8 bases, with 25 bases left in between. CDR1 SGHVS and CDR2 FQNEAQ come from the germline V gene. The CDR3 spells CASSPRGGVGAFDEQFF. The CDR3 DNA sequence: TGTGCCAGCAGCCCCCGAGGGGGGGTGGGGGCTTTCGATGAGCAGTTCTTC.

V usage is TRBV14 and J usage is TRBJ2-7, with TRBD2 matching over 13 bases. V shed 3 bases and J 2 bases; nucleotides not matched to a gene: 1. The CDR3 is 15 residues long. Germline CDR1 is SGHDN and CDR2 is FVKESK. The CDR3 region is CASSHGTSGTYEQYF. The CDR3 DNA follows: TGTGCCAGCAGCCACGGGACTAGCGGGACCTACGAGCAGTACTTC.

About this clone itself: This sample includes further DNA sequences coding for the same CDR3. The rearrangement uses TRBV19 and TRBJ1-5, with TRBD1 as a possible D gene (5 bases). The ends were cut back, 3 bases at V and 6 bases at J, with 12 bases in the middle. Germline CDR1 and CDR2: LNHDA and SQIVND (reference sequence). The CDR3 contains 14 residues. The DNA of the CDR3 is TGTGCCAGTAGTATTGGTGGGGGGGGTCAGCCCCAGCATTTT. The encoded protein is CASSIGGGGQPQHF. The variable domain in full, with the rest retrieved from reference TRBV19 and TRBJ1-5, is DGGITQSPKYLFRKEGQNVTLSCEQNLNHDAMYWYRQDPGQGLRLIYYSQIVNDFQKGDIAEGYSVSREKKESFPLTVTSAQKNPTAFYLCASSIGGGGQPQHFGDGTRLSIL.

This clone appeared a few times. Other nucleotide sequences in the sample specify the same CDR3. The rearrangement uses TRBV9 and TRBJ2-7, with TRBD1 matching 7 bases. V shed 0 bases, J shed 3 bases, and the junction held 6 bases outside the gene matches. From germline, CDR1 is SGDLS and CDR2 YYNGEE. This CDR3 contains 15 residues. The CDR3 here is CASSVGTGGSYEQYF. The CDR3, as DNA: TGTGCCAGCAGCGTAGGGACAGGTGGTAGCTACGAGCAGTACTTC. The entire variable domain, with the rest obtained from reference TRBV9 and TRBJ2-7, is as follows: DSGVTQTPKHLITATGQRVTLRCSPRSGDLSVYWYQQSLDQGLQFLIQYYNGEERAKGNILERFSAQQFPDLHSELNLSSLELGDSALYFCASSVGTGGSYEQYFGPGTRLTVT.

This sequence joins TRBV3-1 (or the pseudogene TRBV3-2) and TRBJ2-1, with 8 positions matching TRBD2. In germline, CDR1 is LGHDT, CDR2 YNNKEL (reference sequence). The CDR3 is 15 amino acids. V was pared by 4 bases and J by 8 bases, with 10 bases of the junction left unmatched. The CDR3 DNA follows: TGTGCCAGCAGCCCCCCGGGAGGGTGGGGATATGAGCAGTTCTTC. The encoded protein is CASSPPGGWGYEQFF.

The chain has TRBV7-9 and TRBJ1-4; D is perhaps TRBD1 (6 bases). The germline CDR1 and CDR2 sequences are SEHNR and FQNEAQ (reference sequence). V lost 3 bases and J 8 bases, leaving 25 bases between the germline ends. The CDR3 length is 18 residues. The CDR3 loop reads CASSFAVWTAKRTEKLFF. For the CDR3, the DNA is TGTGCCAGCAGCTTTGCTGTCTGGACAGCCAAAAGGACCGAAAAACTGTTTTTT.

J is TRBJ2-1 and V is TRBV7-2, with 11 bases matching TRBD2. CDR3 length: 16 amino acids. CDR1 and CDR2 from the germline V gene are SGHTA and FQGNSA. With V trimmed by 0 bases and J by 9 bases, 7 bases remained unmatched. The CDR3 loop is CASSLALAGGTGEQFF. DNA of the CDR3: TGTGCCAGCAGCTTAGCCCTAGCGGGAGGAACGGGTGAGCAGTTCTTC.

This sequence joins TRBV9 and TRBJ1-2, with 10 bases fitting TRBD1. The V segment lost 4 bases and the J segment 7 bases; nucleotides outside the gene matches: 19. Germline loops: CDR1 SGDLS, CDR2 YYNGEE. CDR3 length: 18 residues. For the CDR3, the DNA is TGTGCCAGCAGCCTAAGACAGGGGGCGCAACAATATGTCAGTGGCTACACCTTC. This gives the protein CASSLRQGAQQYVSGYTF. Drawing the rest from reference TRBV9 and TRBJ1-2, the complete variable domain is DSGVTQTPKHLITATGQRVTLRCSPRSGDLSVYWYQQSLDQGLQFLIQYYNGEERAKGNILERFSAQQFPDLHSELNLSSLELGDSALYFCASSLRQGAQQYVSGYTFGSGTRLTVV.

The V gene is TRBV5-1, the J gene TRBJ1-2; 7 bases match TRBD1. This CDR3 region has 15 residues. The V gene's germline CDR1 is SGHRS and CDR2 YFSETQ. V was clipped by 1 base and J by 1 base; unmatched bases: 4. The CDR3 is CASSLTGVYNYGYTF. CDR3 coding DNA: TGCGCCAGCAGCTTGACAGGGGTTTATAACTATGGCTACACCTTC.

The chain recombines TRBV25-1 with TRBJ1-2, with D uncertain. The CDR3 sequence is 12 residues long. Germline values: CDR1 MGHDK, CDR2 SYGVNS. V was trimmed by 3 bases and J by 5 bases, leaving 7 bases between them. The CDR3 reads CASSDRLYGYTF. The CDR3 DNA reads TGTGCCAGCAGTGACAGACTATATGGCTACACCTTC.

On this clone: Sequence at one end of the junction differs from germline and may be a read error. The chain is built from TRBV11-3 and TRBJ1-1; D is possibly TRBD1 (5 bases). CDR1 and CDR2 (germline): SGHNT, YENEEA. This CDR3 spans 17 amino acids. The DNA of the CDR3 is TGTGCCAGCAGGTTAGTAAGCGAGGACAACTTGAACACTGAAGCTTTCTTT. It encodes CASRLVSEDNLNTEAFF.

The CDR3 loop is CASSDSGLNTEAFF. The CDR3 DNA sequence: TGCGCCAGCAGTGACAGCGGCTTAAACACTGAAGCTTTCTTT. This sequence joins TRBV10-2 and TRBJ1-1; D gene ambiguous. V lost 3 bases and J lost 2, with 10 bases in between. The CDR3 loop spans 14 amino acids. Per germline, CDR1 WSHSY and CDR2 SAAADI.

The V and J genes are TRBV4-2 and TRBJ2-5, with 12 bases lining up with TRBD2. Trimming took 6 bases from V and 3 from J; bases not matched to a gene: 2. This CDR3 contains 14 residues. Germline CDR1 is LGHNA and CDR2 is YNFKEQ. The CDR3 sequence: CASRRTSGEETQYF. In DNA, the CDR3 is TGTGCCAGCAGGCGGACTAGCGGGGAAGAGACCCAGTACTTC.